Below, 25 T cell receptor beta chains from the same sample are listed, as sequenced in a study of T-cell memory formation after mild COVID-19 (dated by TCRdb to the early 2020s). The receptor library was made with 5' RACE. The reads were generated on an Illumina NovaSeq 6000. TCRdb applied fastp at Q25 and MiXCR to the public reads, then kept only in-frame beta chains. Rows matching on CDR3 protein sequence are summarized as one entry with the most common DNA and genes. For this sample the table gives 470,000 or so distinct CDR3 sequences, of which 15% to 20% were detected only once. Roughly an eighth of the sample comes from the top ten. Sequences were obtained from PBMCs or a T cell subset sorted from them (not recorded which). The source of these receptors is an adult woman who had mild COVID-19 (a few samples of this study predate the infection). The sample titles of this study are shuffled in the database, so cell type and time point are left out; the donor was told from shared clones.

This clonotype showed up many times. The CDR3 protein is CASSSNTGSFYEQYF. Written as DNA, the CDR3 is TGTGCCAGCAGCTCGAATACGGGATCATTCTACGAGCAGTACTTC. The chain uses TRBV7-2 and TRBJ2-7, with TRBD2 as a possible D gene (5 bases). The CDR3 length is 15 residues. In germline, CDR1 is SGHTA, CDR2 FQGNSA. With 4 bases removed from V and 3 bases from J, the gap between germline ends came to 16 bases.

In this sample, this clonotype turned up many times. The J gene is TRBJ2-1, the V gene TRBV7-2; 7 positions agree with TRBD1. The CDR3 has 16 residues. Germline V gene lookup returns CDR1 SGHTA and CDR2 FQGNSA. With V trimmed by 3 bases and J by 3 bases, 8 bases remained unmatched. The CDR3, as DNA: TGTGCCAGCAGCTTTATAGGGGGCGTCGTCTACAATGAGCAGTTCTTC. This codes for CASSFIGGVVYNEQFF. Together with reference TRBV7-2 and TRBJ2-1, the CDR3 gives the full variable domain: GAGVSQSPSNKVTEKGKDVELRCDPISGHTALYWYRQSLGQGLEFLIYFQGNSAPDKSGLPSDRFSAERTGGSVSTLTIQRTQQEDSAVYLCASSFIGGVVYNEQFFGPGTRLTVL.

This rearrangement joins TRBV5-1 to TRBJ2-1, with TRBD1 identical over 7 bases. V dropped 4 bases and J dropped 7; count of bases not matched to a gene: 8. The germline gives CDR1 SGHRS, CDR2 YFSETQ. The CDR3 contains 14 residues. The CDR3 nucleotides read TGCGCCAGCAGCCGGGACAGCCTCAGGAATGAGCAGTTCTTC. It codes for CASSRDSLRNEQFF.

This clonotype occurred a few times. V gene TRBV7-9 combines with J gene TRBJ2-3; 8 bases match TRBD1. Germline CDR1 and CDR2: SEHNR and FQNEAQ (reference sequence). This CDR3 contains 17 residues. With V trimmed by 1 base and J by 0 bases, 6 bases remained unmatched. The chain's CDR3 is CASSLGTGSSSTDTQYF. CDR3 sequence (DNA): TGTGCCAGCAGCTTAGGGACAGGGTCTTCGAGCACAGATACGCAGTATTTT.

The DNA for the CDR3 is TGTGCCAGCTCACCGAGGGATTACGGTCGGCTTGAAGCTTTCTTT. It codes for CASSPRDYGRLEAFF. The gene calls are TRBV18 and TRBJ1-1; D remains unclear. There are 15 residues in the CDR3. The V end was cut by 3 bases, the J end by 7 bases, with 18 bases between. The germline V gene encodes CDR1 KGHSH and CDR2 LQKENI.

Here the CDR3 reads CASSFWRTEAFF. DNA of the CDR3: TGTGCCAGCAGCTTCTGGAGGACTGAAGCTTTCTTT. The genes are TRBV7-9 and TRBJ1-1, with D unclear. Germline CDR1 reads SEHNR; CDR2 reads FQNEAQ (reference sequence). This CDR3 is 12 amino acids long. V lost 3 bases and J 5 bases, leaving 7 bases between the germline ends.

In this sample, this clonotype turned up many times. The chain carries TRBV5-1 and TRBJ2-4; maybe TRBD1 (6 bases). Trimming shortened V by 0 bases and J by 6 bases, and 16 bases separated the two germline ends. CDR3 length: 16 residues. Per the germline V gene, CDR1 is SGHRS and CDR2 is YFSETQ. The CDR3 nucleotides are TGCGCCAGCAGCTTGGACCCACAGGGCTCGTCAAACATTCAGTACTTC. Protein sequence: CASSLDPQGSSNIQYF.

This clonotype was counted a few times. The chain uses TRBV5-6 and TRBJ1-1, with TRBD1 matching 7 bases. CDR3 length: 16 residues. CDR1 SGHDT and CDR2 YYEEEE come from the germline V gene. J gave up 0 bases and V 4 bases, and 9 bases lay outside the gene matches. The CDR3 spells CASSHQDRFMNTEAFF. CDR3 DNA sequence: TGTGCCAGCAGCCACCAGGACAGGTTCATGAACACTGAAGCTTTCTTT.

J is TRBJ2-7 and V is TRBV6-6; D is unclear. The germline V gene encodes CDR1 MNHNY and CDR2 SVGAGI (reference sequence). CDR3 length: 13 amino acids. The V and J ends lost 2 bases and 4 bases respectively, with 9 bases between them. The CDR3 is CASSYGQLYEQYF. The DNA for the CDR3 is TGTGCCAGCAGTTACGGGCAGCTGTACGAGCAGTACTTC.

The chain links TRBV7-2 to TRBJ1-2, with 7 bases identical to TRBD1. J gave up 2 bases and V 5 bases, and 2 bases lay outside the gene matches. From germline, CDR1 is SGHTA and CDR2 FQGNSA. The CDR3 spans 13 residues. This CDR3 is CASSVTGNYGYTF. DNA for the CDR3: TGTGCCAGCAGCGTGACAGGGAACTATGGCTACACCTTC.

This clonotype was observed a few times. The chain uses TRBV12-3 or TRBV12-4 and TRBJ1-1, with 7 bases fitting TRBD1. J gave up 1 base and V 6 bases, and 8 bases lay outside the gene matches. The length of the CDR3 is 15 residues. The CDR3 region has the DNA TGTGCCAGCAGCTACTCAGGACAGGCGAACACTGAAGCTTTCTTT. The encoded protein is CASSYSGQANTEAFF.

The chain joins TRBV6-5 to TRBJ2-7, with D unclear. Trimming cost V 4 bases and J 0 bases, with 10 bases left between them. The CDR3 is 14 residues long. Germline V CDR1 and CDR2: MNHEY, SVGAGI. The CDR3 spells CASSWAASSYEQYF. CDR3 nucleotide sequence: TGTGCCAGCAGTTGGGCGGCTAGCTCCTACGAGCAGTACTTC.

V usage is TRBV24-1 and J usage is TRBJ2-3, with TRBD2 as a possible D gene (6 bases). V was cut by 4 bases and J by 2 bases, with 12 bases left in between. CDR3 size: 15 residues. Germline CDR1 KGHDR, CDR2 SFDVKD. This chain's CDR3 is CATSDAGLITDTQYF. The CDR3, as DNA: TGTGCCACCAGTGACGCCGGACTAATCACAGATACGCAGTATTTT.

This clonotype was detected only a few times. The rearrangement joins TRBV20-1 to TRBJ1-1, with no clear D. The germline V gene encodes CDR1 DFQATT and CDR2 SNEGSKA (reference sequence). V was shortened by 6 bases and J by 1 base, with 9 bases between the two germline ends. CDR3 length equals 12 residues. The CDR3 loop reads CSATAGNTEAFF. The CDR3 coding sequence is TGCAGTGCAACAGCTGGGAACACTGAAGCTTTCTTT.

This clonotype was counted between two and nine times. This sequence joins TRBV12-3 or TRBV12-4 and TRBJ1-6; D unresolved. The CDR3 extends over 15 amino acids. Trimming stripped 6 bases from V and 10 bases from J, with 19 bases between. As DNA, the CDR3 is TGTGCCAGCAGGCTCCACGGGGAAGCTAGCTCACCCCTCCACTTT. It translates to CASRLHGEASSPLHF.

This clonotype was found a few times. The chain's CDR3 is CASSYQRATQYF. The DNA for the CDR3 is TGTGCCAGCAGTTATCAGAGGGCTACGCAGTATTTT. The gene calls are TRBV6-6 and TRBJ2-3; D possibly corresponds to TRBD2 (5 bases). V was trimmed by 3 bases and J by 8 bases, leaving 9 bases between them. There are 12 residues in the CDR3. Germline-derived CDR1 and CDR2 are MNHNY and SVGAGI (reference sequence).

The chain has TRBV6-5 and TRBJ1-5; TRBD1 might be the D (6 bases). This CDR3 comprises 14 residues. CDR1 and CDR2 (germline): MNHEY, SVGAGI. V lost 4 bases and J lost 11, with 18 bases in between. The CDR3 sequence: CASSSRQVDGAQHF. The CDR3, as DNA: TGTGCCAGCAGTTCTAGACAGGTGGATGGGGCCCAGCATTTT.

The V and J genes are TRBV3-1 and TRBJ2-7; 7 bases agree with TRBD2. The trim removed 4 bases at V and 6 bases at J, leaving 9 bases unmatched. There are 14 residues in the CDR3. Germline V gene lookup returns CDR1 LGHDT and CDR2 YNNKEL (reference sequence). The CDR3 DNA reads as TGTGCCAGCAGCCGAGGTCGGGAGGTTAGCGAGCAGTACTTC. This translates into CASSRGREVSEQYF.

The CDR3 loop is CASSDGLVVDTQYF. The DNA for the CDR3 is TGTGCCAGCAGCGACGGACTAGTCGTAGATACGCAGTATTTT. The chain is built from TRBV7-2 and TRBJ2-3, with 7 positions matching TRBD2. The germline V gene encodes CDR1 SGHTA and CDR2 FQGNSA. This CDR3 has 14 amino acids. V was clipped by 5 bases and J by 5 bases; unmatched bases: 7.

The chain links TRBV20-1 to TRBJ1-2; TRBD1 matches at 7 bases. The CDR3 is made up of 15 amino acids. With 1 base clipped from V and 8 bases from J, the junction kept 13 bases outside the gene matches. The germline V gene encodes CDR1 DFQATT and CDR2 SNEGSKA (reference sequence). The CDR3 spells CSARVGDRGFRGYTF. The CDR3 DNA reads TGCAGTGCTAGAGTGGGGGACAGAGGTTTTCGCGGCTACACCTTC.

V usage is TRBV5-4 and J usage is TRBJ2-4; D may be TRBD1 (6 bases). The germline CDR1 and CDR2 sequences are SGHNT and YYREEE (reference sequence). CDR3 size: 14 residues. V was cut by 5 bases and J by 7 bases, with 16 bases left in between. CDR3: CASRWWGQSNIQYF. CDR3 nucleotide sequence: TGTGCCAGCAGATGGTGGGGGCAATCGAACATTCAGTACTTC. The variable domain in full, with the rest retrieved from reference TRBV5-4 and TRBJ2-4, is ETGVTQSPTHLIKTRGQQVTLRCSSQSGHNTVSWYQQALGQGPQFIFQYYREEENGRGNFPPRFSGLQFPNYSSELNVNALELDDSALYLCASRWWGQSNIQYFGAGTRLSVL.

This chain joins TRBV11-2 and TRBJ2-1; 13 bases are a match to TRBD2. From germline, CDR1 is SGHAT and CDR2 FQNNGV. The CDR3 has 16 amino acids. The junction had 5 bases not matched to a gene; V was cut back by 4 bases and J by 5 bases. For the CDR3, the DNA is TGTGCCAGCAGCTCTGTGACTAGCGGGGGGAACAATGAGCAGTTCTTC. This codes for CASSSVTSGGNNEQFF.

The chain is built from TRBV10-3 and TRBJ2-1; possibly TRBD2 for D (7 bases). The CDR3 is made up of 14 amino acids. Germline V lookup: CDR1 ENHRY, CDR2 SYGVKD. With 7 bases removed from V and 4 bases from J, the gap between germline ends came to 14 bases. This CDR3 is CAINRGGDYNEQFF. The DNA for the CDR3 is TGTGCCATCAACCGAGGGGGGGATTACAATGAGCAGTTCTTC.

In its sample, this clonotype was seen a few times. The CDR3 DNA sequence: TGTGCCAGCAGCTTAGGACTCACGAACACCGGGGAGCTGTTTTTT. Its protein product is CASSLGLTNTGELFF. The chain recombines TRBV7-2 with TRBJ2-2, with D uncertain. The CDR3 sequence is 15 residues long. From germline, CDR1 is SGHTA and CDR2 FQGNSA. V was cut by 1 base and J by 0 bases, with 6 bases left in between.

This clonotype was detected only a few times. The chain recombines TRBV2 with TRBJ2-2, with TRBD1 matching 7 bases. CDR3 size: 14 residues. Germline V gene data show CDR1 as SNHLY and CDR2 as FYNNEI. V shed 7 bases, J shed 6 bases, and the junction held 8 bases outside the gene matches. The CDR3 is CASNWGRGSGELFF. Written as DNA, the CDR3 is TGTGCCAGCAATTGGGGCAGGGGGTCCGGGGAGCTGTTTTTT.